This T cell receptor beta chain is drawn from a study of OX40 agonist ivuxolimab in advanced cancers. Repertoires were generated with immunoSEQ multiplex PCR, while TCRdb's copy carries only in-frame clones and drops some. The sample includes about 98,000 clones, just under 95% seen only once; the top ten take around 0.25%. Per the germline V gene, CDR1 is MNHEY and CDR2 is SMNVEV (reference sequence). The CDR3 has 15 amino acids. With 2 bases removed from V and 0 bases from J, the gap between germline ends came to 9 bases. It was autoimmune disease history or systemic immunosuppression that excluded patients. Blood draws occurred at baseline, cycle 4 day 1, and cycle 7 day 1.

The source material was CD4+ or CD8+ T cells sorted from blood, sampled in a trial of the OX40 agonist ivuxolimab. The TCR sequence derives from an adult with an advanced solid tumor such as melanoma, head and neck, liver or kidney cancer. The rearrangement links TRBV27 to TRBJ2-3, with D uncertain. The CDR3 is CASSLRYPSTDTQYF. The CDR3 nucleotides are TGTGCCAGCAGTTTACGCTACCCTAGCACAGATACGCAGTATTTT.